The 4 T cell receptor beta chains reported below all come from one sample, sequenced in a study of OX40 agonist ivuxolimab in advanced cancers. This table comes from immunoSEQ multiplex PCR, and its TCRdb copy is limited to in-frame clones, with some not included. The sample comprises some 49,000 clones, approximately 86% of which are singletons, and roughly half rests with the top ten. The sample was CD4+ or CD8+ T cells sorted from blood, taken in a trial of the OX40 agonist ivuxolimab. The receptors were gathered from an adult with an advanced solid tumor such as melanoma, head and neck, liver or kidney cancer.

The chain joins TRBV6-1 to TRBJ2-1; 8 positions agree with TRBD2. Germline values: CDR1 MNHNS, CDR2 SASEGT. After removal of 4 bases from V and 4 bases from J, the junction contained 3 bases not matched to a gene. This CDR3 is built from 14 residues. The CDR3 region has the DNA TGTGCCAGCAGTGTGGGGACTAGTTACAATGAGCAGTTCTTC. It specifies CASSVGTSYNEQFF.

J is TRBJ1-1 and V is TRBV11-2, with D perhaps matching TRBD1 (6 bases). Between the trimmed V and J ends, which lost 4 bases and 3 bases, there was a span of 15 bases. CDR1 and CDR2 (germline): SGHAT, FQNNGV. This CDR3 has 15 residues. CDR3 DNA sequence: TGTGCCAGCAGCTCACCGGGAGAGGGGGACACTGAAGCTTTCTTT. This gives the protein CASSSPGEGDTEAFF.

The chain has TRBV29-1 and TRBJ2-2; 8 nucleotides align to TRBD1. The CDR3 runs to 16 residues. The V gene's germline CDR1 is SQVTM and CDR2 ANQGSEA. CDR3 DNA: TGCATCATCTGGCTGGACAGGGACGCGAACACCGGGGAGCTGTTTTTT. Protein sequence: CIIWLDRDANTGELFF.

This CDR3 is CASSRTSYTDTQYF. CDR3 DNA sequence: TGTGCCAGCAGCAGAACGTCCTACACAGATACGCAGTATTTT. V and J are TRBV27 and TRBJ2-3; unclear D gene. V was pared by 6 bases and J by 2 bases, with 12 bases between. This CDR3 spans 14 amino acids. Per germline, CDR1 MNHEY and CDR2 SMNVEV (reference sequence).